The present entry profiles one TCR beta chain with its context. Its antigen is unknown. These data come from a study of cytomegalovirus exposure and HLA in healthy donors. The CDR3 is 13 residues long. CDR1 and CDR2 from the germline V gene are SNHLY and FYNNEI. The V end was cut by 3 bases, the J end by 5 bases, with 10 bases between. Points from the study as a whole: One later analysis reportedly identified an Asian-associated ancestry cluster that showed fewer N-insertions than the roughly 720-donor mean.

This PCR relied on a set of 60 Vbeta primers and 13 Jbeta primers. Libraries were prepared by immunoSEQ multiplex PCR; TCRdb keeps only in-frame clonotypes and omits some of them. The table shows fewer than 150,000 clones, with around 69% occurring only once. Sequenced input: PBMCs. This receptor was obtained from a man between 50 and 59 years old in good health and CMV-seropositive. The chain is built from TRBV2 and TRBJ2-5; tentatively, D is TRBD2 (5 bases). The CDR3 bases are TGTGCCAGCAGTGACAGGAGGACGGAGACCCAGTACTTC. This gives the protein CASSDRRTETQYF.